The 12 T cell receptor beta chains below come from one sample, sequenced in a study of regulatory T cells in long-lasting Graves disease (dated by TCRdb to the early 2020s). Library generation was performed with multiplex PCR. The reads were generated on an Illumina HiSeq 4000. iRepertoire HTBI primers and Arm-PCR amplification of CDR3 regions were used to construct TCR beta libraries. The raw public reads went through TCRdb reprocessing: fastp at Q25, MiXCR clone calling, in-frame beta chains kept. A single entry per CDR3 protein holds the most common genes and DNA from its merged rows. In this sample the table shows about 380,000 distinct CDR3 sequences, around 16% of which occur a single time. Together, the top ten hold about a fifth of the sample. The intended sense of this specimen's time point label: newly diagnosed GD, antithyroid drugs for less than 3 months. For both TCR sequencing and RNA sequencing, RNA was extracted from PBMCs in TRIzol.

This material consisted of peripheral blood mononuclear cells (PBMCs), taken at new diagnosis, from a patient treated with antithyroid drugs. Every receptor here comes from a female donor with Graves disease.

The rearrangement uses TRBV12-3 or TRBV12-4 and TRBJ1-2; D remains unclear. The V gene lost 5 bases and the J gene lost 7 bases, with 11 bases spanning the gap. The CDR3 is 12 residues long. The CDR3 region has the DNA TGTGCCAGCAGTGCCGAGGTGACTGGCTACACCTTC. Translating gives CASSAEVTGYTF.

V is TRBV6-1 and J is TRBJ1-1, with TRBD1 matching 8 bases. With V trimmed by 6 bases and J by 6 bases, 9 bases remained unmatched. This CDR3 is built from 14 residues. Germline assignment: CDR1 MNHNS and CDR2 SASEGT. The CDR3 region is CASRAFRGRSEAFF. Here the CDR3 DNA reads TGTGCCAGCAGGGCTTTCAGGGGGCGGTCTGAAGCTTTCTTT.

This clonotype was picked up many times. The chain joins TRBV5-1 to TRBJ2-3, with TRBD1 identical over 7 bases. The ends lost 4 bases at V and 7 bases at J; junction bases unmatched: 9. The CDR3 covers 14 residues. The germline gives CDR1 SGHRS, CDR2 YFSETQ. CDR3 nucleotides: TGCGCCAGCAGCGAAAACAGGGGTTCGTATACGCAGTATTTT. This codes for CASSENRGSYTQYF.

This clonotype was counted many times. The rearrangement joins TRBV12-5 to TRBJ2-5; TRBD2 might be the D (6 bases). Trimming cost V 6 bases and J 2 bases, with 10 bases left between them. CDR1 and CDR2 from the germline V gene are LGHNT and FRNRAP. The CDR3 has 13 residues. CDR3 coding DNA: TGTGCTAGTGGCATTAGCGGACAAGAGACCCAGTACTTC. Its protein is CASGISGQETQYF.

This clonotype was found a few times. CDR3 DNA sequence: TGTGCCAGCAGCTTCGGCAGCGTTTATAGCAATCAGCCCCAGCATTTT. Its protein is CASSFGSVYSNQPQHF. The V call is TRBV5-6, the J call TRBJ1-5; no clear D. Deletions cut 2 bases from V and 0 bases from J, with 12 bases between. The length of the CDR3 is 16 residues. Germline lookup yields CDR1 SGHDT and CDR2 YYEEEE.

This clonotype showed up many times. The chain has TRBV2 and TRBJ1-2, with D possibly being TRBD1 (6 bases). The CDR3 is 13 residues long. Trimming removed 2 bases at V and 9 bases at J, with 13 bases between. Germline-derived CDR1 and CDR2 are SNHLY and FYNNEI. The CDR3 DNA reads TGTGCCAGCAGTGAACAACAGGGTAGACGCTACACCTTC. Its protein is CASSEQQGRRYTF. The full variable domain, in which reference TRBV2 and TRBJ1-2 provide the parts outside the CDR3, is EPEVTQTPSHQVTQMGQEVILRCVPISNHLYFYWYRQILGQKVEFLVSFYNNEISEKSEIFDDQFSVERPDGSNFTLKIRSTKLEDSAMYFCASSEQQGRRYTFGSGTRLTVV.

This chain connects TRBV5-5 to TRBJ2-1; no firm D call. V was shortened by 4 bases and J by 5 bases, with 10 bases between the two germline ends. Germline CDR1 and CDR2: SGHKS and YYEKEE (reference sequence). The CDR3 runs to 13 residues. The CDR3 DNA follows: TGTGCCAGCAGCCCGGTCGTTCACAATGAGCAGTTCTTC. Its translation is CASSPVVHNEQFF. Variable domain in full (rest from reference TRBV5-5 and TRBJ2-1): DAGVTQSPTHLIKTRGQQVTLRCSPISGHKSVSWYQQVLGQGPQFIFQYYEKEERGRGNFPDRFSARQFPNYSSELNVNALLLGDSALYLCASSPVVHNEQFFGPGTRLTVL.

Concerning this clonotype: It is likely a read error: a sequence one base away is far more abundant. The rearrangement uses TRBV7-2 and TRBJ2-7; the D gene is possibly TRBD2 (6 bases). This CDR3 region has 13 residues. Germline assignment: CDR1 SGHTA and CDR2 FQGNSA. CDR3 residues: CACSLGGYYEQYF. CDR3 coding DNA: TGTGCCTGCAGCTTGGGGGGTTACTACGAGCAGTACTTC.

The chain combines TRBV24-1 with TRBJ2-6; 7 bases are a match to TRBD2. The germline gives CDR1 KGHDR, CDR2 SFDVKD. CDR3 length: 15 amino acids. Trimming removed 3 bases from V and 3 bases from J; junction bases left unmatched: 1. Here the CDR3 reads CATSDGGVGANVLTF. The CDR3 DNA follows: TGTGCCACCAGTGATGGGGGGGTTGGGGCCAACGTCCTGACTTTC.

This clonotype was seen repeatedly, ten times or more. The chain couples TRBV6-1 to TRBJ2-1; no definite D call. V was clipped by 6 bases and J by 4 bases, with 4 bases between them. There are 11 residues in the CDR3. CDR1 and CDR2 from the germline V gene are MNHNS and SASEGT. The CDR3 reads CASRFYNEQFF. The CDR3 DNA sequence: TGTGCCAGCAGATTTTACAATGAGCAGTTCTTC.

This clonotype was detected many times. CDR3 sequence (DNA): TGTGCCAGCAGGACACAGGGGGCTGTTGGGGCCAACGTCCTGACTTTC. Encoded protein: CASRTQGAVGANVLTF. The chain links TRBV2 to TRBJ2-6; TRBD1 matches 9 bases. Germline assignment: CDR1 SNHLY and CDR2 FYNNEI. This CDR3 is built from 16 residues. J lost 3 bases, V lost 6 bases, and 6 bases had no gene match. Looking up the rest from reference TRBV2 and TRBJ2-6 gives the full variable domain: EPEVTQTPSHQVTQMGQEVILRCVPISNHLYFYWYRQILGQKVEFLVSFYNNEISEKSEIFDDQFSVERPDGSNFTLKIRSTKLEDSAMYFCASRTQGAVGANVLTFGAGSRLTVL.

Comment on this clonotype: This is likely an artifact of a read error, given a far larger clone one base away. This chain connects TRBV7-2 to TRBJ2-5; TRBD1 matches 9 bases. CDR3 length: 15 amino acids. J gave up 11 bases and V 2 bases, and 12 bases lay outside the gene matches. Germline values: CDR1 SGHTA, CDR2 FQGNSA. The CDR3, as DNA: TGTGCCAGCAGCTTACCGGGACAGGGAGGCAAAGGGCAGTACTTC. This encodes CASSLPGQGGKGQYF.